These 14 T cell receptor beta chains came from one sample sequenced in a study of cytomegalovirus exposure and HLA in healthy donors. Here immunoSEQ multiplex PCR was the method, and the copy in TCRdb shows in-frame clones only, minus some. The data contain 100,000 to 150,000 clones, about 96% of them seen just once; the ten biggest clones take up about 1.7%. Specimen: PBMCs. The receptors originated from a man in his late teens or twenties in good health and CMV-seronegative.

This clone was found once. The chain joins TRBV15 to TRBJ1-2; D is uncertain. Deletions cut 0 bases from V and 5 bases from J, with 7 bases between. The CDR3 sequence is 13 residues long. The V gene's germline CDR1 is LNHNV and CDR2 YYDKDF (reference sequence). The CDR3 loop reads CATSRDEEYGYTF. CDR3 DNA sequence: TGTGCCACCAGCAGAGATGAGGAATATGGCTACACCTTC.

This clone is a singleton in its sample. V is TRBV27 and J is TRBJ1-1; 8 bases fit TRBD1. J gave up 10 bases and V 4 bases, and 11 bases lay outside the gene matches. The CDR3 extends over 14 amino acids. Germline V CDR1 and CDR2: MNHEY, SMNVEV (reference sequence). CDR3 in amino acids: CASSSGQGAGGAFF. CDR3 coding DNA: TGTGCCAGCAGTTCCGGACAGGGTGCTGGTGGAGCTTTCTTT.

The gene calls are TRBV7-2 and TRBJ1-4; possible D gene TRBD1, 6 bases. CDR1 is SGHTA and CDR2 is FQGNSA in the germline V gene. There are 14 residues in the CDR3. V was pared by 1 base and J by 8 bases, with 11 bases between. The CDR3, as DNA: TGTGCCAGCAGCTTAGGTACAGGGCACGAAAAACTGTTTTTT. Encoded protein: CASSLGTGHEKLFF.

The chain employs TRBV28 and TRBJ2-2, with 9 bases matching TRBD2. In germline, CDR1 is MDHEN, CDR2 SYDVKM. The V segment lost 7 bases and the J segment 3 bases; nucleotides outside the gene matches: 6. CDR3 length: 15 amino acids. The CDR3 bases are TGTGCCAGCACCCTTAGCGGGAGCCACACCGGGGAGCTGTTTTTT. Translating it yields CASTLSGSHTGELFF.

This clone was seen only once. This chain connects TRBV10-3 to TRBJ1-5; 7 bases are shared with TRBD1. CDR3 length equals 15 residues. CDR1 is ENHRY, CDR2 SYGVKD, per germline. V shed 0 bases and J 5 bases; nucleotides not matched to a gene: 4. The CDR3 loop is CAISESAGGDQPQHF. The CDR3 DNA is TGTGCCATCAGTGAGTCGGCAGGGGGAGATCAGCCCCAGCATTTT.

The rearrangement joins TRBV9 to TRBJ2-1; the match to TRBD2 covers 14 bases. The CDR3 is 15 residues long. After removal of 0 bases from V and 9 bases from J, the junction contained 2 bases not matched to a gene. The germline gives CDR1 SGDLS, CDR2 YYNGEE. Here the CDR3 DNA reads TGTGCCAGCAGCGTAGGGGGGACTAGCGGGAGTGAGCAGTTCTTC. It codes for CASSVGGTSGSEQFF.

V is TRBV9 and J is TRBJ2-2, with 14 bases lining up with TRBD2. This CDR3 has 16 amino acids. In germline, CDR1 is SGDLS, CDR2 YYNGEE. J lost 5 bases, V lost 3 bases, and 3 bases had no gene match. As DNA, the CDR3 is TGTGCCAGCAGCGCCGGACTAGCGGGAGGAACCGGGGAGCTGTTTTTT. This encodes CASSAGLAGGTGELFF.

This clone occurred a few times. The chain is built from TRBV19 and TRBJ1-3; D call uncertain. Germline values: CDR1 LNHDA, CDR2 SQIVND (reference sequence). V was shortened by 11 bases and J by 0 bases, with 14 bases between the two germline ends. The CDR3 sequence is 14 residues long. The CDR3, as DNA: TGTGCCCCCCCGTCGGTGAGCTCTGGAAACACCATATATTTT. Its translation: CAPPSVSSGNTIYF.

This clone has only a few counts. The chain uses TRBV6-1 and TRBJ1-5; D is ambiguous. Germline-derived CDR1 and CDR2 are MNHNS and SASEGT. V was cut by 7 bases and J by 7 bases, with 11 bases left in between. This CDR3 is built from 12 residues. CDR3 residues: CASKSSRQPQHF. The CDR3, as DNA: TGTGCCAGCAAATCATCTCGGCAGCCCCAGCATTTT.

J is TRBJ2-3 and V is TRBV7-9; 9 bases are a match to TRBD1. CDR3 length: 13 amino acids. Germline V gene lookup returns CDR1 SEHNR and CDR2 FQNEAQ (reference sequence). J gave up 9 bases and V 5 bases, and 6 bases lay outside the gene matches. The CDR3 nucleotides read TGTGCCAGCAGCCCCGGACAGGGGACAACGCAGTATTTT. Its protein product is CASSPGQGTTQYF.

The chain has TRBV7-9 and TRBJ1-1; the match to TRBD1 covers 7 bases. The CDR3 covers 13 residues. Trimming cost V 6 bases and J 1 base; bases outside gene matches: 2. CDR1 and CDR2 (germline): SEHNR, FQNEAQ (reference sequence). CDR3 DNA sequence: TGTGCCAGCAGACAGGGGAGGAACACTGAAGCTTTCTTT. Protein: CASRQGRNTEAFF.

The genes are TRBV7-6 and TRBJ2-1, with 9 bases aligning to TRBD2. Germline CDR1 is SGHVS and CDR2 is FNYEAQ. After removal of 2 bases from V and 5 bases from J, the junction contained 4 bases not matched to a gene. CDR3 length equals 15 residues. Written as DNA, the CDR3 is TGTGCCAGCAGCTTAAGCGGGAGGAACCACAATGAGCAGTTCTTC. The encoded protein is CASSLSGRNHNEQFF.

This clone was observed a single time. The chain employs TRBV9 and TRBJ1-1, with unresolved D. Germline-derived CDR1 and CDR2 are SGDLS and YYNGEE. The CDR3 loop spans 16 amino acids. The ends were cut back, 0 bases at V and 4 bases at J, with 16 bases in the middle. The CDR3 nucleotides are TGTGCCAGCAGCGTAGATCTCCCAAGCGAGGGCACTGAAGCTTTCTTT. Protein product: CASSVDLPSEGTEAFF.

This chain connects TRBV7-3 to TRBJ2-1; 9 bases agree with TRBD2. The J segment lost 8 bases and the V segment lost 2 bases, leaving 7 bases of the junction unmatched. Germline assignment: CDR1 SGHTA and CDR2 FQGTGA. The CDR3 runs to 15 residues. The CDR3 nucleotides are TGTGCCAGCAGCTTACGCGCGGGAGGGCCGGATGAGCAGTTCTTC. Translation: CASSLRAGGPDEQFF.